The T cell receptor beta chain under discussion was sequenced for a study of T-cell reconstitution after alpha-beta-depleted transplantation in children. There are many counts of this clonotype. TCRbeta library preparation incorporated unique molecular identifiers. One entry per CDR3 protein, called by TCRdb with MiXCR from the PCR reads. The profile shows 400,000 to 500,000 distinct CDR3 sequences, about a tenth of them singletons. Sequenced here: PBMCs from the stem cell graft donor, sampled from the stem cell graft. This TCR was recovered from a human donor who donated a stem cell graft to a child with acute myeloid leukemia.

The CDR3: CASSRESGLGKIAQYF. The CDR3 DNA reads as TGTGCCAGCAGCCGGGAGAGTGGGCTAGGGAAGATCGCCCAGTACTTC. This chain links TRBV5-8 with TRBJ2-5; a weak D match, TRBD2 (6 bases). Trimming left V 4 bases short and J 9 bases short, with 25 bases between. This CDR3 comprises 16 residues. Germline-derived CDR1 and CDR2 are SGHTS and YDEGEE.